This TCR beta chain was profiled in a study of PD-1 blockade in classical Hodgkin lymphoma. Study conclusions and caveats: Repertoire differences lack defined causes, possibly disease activity or prior therapy. Healthy donors reportedly exceeded newly diagnosed patients in baseline TCR diversity.

As to this clone: Antigen: not known.

Germline V gives CDR1 SGHKS, CDR2 YYEKEE (reference sequence). This CDR3 is 15 amino acids long. V dropped 0 bases and J dropped 6; count of bases not matched to a gene: 8. Time point noted: cycle 4 day 1 (C4D1), after six to seven weeks of nivolumab. Relapse after autologous stem cell transplantation occurred in every patient, and brentuximab vedotin exposure varied. Best response was recorded as complete response, partial response or progressive disease. Generated by immunoSEQ multiplex PCR, the TCRdb table keeps only in-frame clones and is missing some. The profile shows approximately 20,000 clones, around three quarters of them singletons.

The clonotype was recovered from a human donor with classical Hodgkin lymphoma. Sample: peripheral blood mononuclear cells (PBMCs), taken before the fourth cycle of nivolumab. The chain recombines TRBV5-5 with TRBJ2-7; 8 nucleotides agree with TRBD1. CDR3 sequence: CASSLDGQGGLEQYF. CDR3 nucleotide sequence: TGTGCCAGCAGCTTGGATGGACAGGGTGGTCTCGAGCAGTACTTC.